Described below is a single T cell receptor (beta chain) sequence and its context. The antigen is undetermined. Germline CDR1 reads SGHAT; CDR2 reads FQNNGV. This CDR3 is 14 amino acids long. V lost 6 bases to trimming and J lost 5 bases, with 17 bases between them. The data were obtained in a study of shared clonotypes between healthy human individuals. As defined, naive CD8 cells were CD45RO-negative and positively selected for CCR7, with terminally differentiated effector memory CD45RA+ cells excluded. The study's findings and limits: Clonotype sharing among donors was expected to depend on sequencing depth.

Replicate PCRs run on sorted subsets employed 200 ng DNA, approximately 30,000 T cell genomes. As originally analysed: Junction-only sequences without quality scores were provided by ImmunoSEQ, so filtering was different. Profiling relied on immunoSEQ multiplex PCR, and the TCRdb table lists in-frame clones only, not all of them. Clone size and V and J calls were adopted from that table, with D and trimming inferred from the DNA. There are 550,000 to 750,000 clones in the sample; about 92% occur only once, and nearly 25% lies in the top ten. This clonotype was sampled from a man under 40 in good health. J is TRBJ2-7 and V is TRBV11-2; TRBD1 is a possible D gene (6 bases). The sample consisted of naive CD8+ T cells sorted from blood. CDR3 bases: TGTGCCAGCAGTCCTCCAACAGGGCAACACGAGCAGTACTTC. Translating gives CASSPPTGQHEQYF.